A single sample is the source of the 21 T cell receptor beta chains below, sequenced in a study of blood T cells in healthy people across ages. Alongside a J-beta primer mix, a sample-barcoded 5' primer served in a second PCR lasting about 7 to 11 cycles. Using its own MiXCR run on the 5' RACE reads, TCRdb lists one record per CDR3 protein. The sample lists about 1.7 million distinct CDR3 sequences; over 25% were seen once. The sample consisted of blood. Receptors originate from a woman aged 25-40 years in good health.

The chain links TRBV18 to TRBJ1-2; D is unclear. V was shortened by 4 bases and J by 6 bases, with 15 bases between the two germline ends. CDR3 length: 14 amino acids. Germline V CDR1 and CDR2: KGHSH, LQKENI. This chain's CDR3 is CASSRGDSPNGYTF. The CDR3 coding sequence is TGTGCCAGCTCACGGGGAGATAGCCCTAATGGCTACACCTTC.

At least ten counts were recorded for this clonotype. This chain links TRBV6-1 with TRBJ1-2; the D gene is possibly TRBD1 (6 bases). This CDR3 spans 15 amino acids. V lost 2 bases to trimming and J lost 5 bases, with 15 bases between them. The germline V gene encodes CDR1 MNHNS and CDR2 SASEGT. This chain's CDR3 is CASSELIGGPYGYTF. In nucleotides, the CDR3 is TGTGCCAGCAGTGAATTGATCGGGGGGCCGTATGGCTACACCTTC.

This clonotype turned up a few times. This chain uses TRBV10-3 with TRBJ1-4; TRBD1 might be the D (6 bases). The germline CDR1 and CDR2 sequences are ENHRY and SYGVKD. CDR3 length: 19 residues. V was pared by 6 bases and J by 0 bases, with 23 bases between. In DNA form, the CDR3 reads TGTGCCATCAGCCAAGGGGGGAGTCGGAGTGGAGCAACTAATGAAAAACTGTTTTTT. It encodes CAISQGGSRSGATNEKLFF.

This clonotype appeared a few times. This may stem from a read error, because a much larger clone lies one nucleotide away. The J gene is TRBJ2-1, the V gene TRBV6-4, with 11 bases that match TRBD2. Germline V lookup: CDR1 MRHNA, CDR2 SNTAGT. CDR3 length: 15 residues. CDR3 region: CASTPSGGSYNEQVF. The CDR3 nucleotides read TGTGCCAGCACCCCTAGCGGGGGGTCCTACAATGAGCAGGTCTTC.

To note about this clonotype: This may be a read error: a much more frequent sequence differs by one nucleotide. This chain links TRBV10-3 with TRBJ2-3; the match to TRBD2 covers 12 bases. Per the germline V gene, CDR1 is ENHRY and CDR2 is SYGVKD. This CDR3 contains 15 residues. Germline trimming cut 3 bases from V and 5 bases from J; bases unmatched to any gene: 3. As DNA, the CDR3 is TGTGCCATCAGTGACTGGACTAGCGGGGAAGATACGCAGTATTTT. Protein product: CAISDWTSGEDTQYF.

The rearrangement joins TRBV7-9 to TRBJ2-1, with D maybe TRBD2 (5 bases). Germline assignment: CDR1 SEHNR and CDR2 FQNEAQ (reference sequence). V gave up 5 bases and J gave up 8 bases, with 22 bases separating them. This CDR3 contains 16 residues. The CDR3 region has the DNA TGTGCCAGCAGCACCTCCTTCGGGTTGGGAGATCATGAGCAGTTCTTC. Translation gives CASSTSFGLGDHEQFF.

This clonotype was counted many times. The chain couples TRBV20-1 to TRBJ2-1; 8 bases map to TRBD2. This CDR3 has 14 residues. Per the germline V gene, CDR1 is DFQATT and CDR2 is SNEGSKA (reference sequence). J lost 4 bases, V lost 3 bases, and 5 bases had no gene match. CDR3 amino acids: CSASLSGRYNEQFF. CDR3 coding DNA: TGCAGTGCTAGCCTGAGCGGGAGATACAATGAGCAGTTCTTC.

This clonotype was detected ten times or more. V gene TRBV20-1 combines with J gene TRBJ1-2; the D gene is possibly TRBD1 (5 bases). Germline CDR1 is DFQATT and CDR2 is SNEGSKA (reference sequence). Trimming removed 4 bases at V and 8 bases at J, with 14 bases between. There are 12 residues in the CDR3. This chain's CDR3 is CSAISRAEGYTF. As DNA, the CDR3 is TGCAGTGCTATCAGCAGGGCTGAAGGCTACACCTTC.

This chain links TRBV5-1 with TRBJ1-1; TRBD1 matches 9 bases. CDR1 is SGHRS and CDR2 is YFSETQ in the germline V gene. The CDR3 loop spans 15 amino acids. Germline trimming cut 2 bases from V and 4 bases from J; bases unmatched to any gene: 6. The CDR3 loop is CASSLDGTGPTEAFF. CDR3 DNA: TGCGCCAGCAGCTTAGACGGGACAGGGCCCACTGAAGCTTTCTTT.

A word on this clonotype: Mismatch with germline at one junction end may stem from a read error. The chain has TRBV18 and TRBJ2-6; possible D gene TRBD1, 5 bases. Germline loops: CDR1 KGHSH, CDR2 LQKENI. The CDR3 totals 13 residues. The CDR3 protein is CANSPDGANVRTF. Written as DNA, the CDR3 is TGTGCCAACTCACCAGATGGGGCCAACGTCCGGACTTTC.

This clonotype was seen only a few times. The rearrangement uses TRBV20-1 and TRBJ1-2, with 7 bases that match TRBD1. Germline CDR1 reads DFQATT; CDR2 reads SNEGSKA (reference sequence). This CDR3 comprises 16 residues. V shed 6 bases and J 8 bases; nucleotides not matched to a gene: 21. This chain's CDR3 is CSAINRDSYSPSGYTF. For the CDR3, the DNA is TGCAGTGCAATAAACCGGGACAGCTATTCCCCTAGCGGCTACACCTTC.

This clonotype has more than one count but fewer than ten. V is TRBV15 and J is TRBJ2-1, with D unclear. CDR1 and CDR2 from the germline V gene are LNHNV and YYDKDF (reference sequence). The CDR3 is 14 residues long. The germline V and J ends were trimmed by 0 bases and 10 bases, with 13 bases remaining between them. The CDR3 DNA follows: TGTGCCACCAGCAGAGATAGATCCCTTCGGGAGCAGTTCTTC. Residues: CATSRDRSLREQFF.

Concerning this clonotype: A read error may be the cause here, since a much bigger clone is one base away. V usage is TRBV20-1 and J usage is TRBJ2-7; D gene unclear. CDR1 and CDR2 from the germline V gene are DFQATT and SNEGSKA (reference sequence). Trimming took off 0 bases at V and 2 bases at J, with 2 bases between the two ends. CDR3 length: 11 amino acids. The CDR3 nucleotides are TGCAGTGCTAGAGAACCCTACGAGCAGTACTTC. The encoded protein is CSAREPYEQYF.

This clonotype showed up many times. The chain is built from TRBV6-5 and TRBJ1-2; 8 bases fit TRBD1. CDR1 and CDR2 (germline): MNHEY, SVGAGI. This CDR3 region has 16 residues. V lost 4 bases, J lost 6 bases, and 13 bases stayed unmatched. CDR3 protein: CASSSHKTGARDGYTF. The CDR3 nucleotides are TGTGCCAGCAGTTCCCACAAGACAGGGGCGAGGGATGGCTACACCTTC.

Ten or more counts support this clonotype. The gene calls are TRBV7-2 and TRBJ2-3, with TRBD1 matching 7 bases. The CDR3 runs 15 residues. Germline V gene data show CDR1 as SGHTA and CDR2 as FQGNSA. Trimming took 5 bases from V and 2 from J; bases not matched to a gene: 7. The DNA of the CDR3 is TGTGCCAGCAGCCGGCCGGGACAGATCACAGATACGCAGTATTTT. As protein: CASSRPGQITDTQYF.

This clonotype was seen more than once but under ten times. The genes are TRBV7-2 and TRBJ1-6; D is perhaps TRBD1 (6 bases). From germline, CDR1 is SGHTA and CDR2 FQGNSA. V was clipped by 4 bases and J by 10 bases, with 17 bases between them. The CDR3 length is 15 residues. The CDR3 region has the DNA TGTGCCAGCAGCTCTAGAGGGGGGAACGGGTCACCCCTCCACTTT. Its protein product is CASSSRGGNGSPLHF.

A word on this clonotype: This may stem from a read error, because a much larger clone lies one nucleotide away. This rearrangement joins TRBV12-3 or TRBV12-4 to TRBJ2-7, with 9 bases matching TRBD2. This CDR3 contains 18 residues. This chain's CDR3 is CASMGTLALGTSSCEQYF. The CDR3 nucleotides read TGTGCCAGCATGGGGACTCTTGCGCTGGGGACTAGCTCCTGCGAGCAGTACTTC.

Regarding this clonotype: The final CDR3 position lacks the conserved phenylalanine or tryptophan, pointing to a likely read error. The chain couples TRBV6-2 or TRBV6-3 to TRBJ1-2; 7 bases fit TRBD1. Germline CDR1 reads MNHEY; CDR2 reads SVGEGT. The CDR3 contains 12 residues. V was pared by 6 bases and J by 4 bases, with 2 bases of the junction left unmatched. CDR3: CASRRDSYGYTL. The CDR3 DNA reads as TGTGCCAGCAGAAGGGACAGCTATGGCTACACCCTC.

CDR3 DNA: TGTGCCAGCAGCTTTTCGACTAGCAGAACCTTCTACGAGCAGTACTTC. This translates into CASSFSTSRTFYEQYF. This rearrangement joins TRBV12-3 or TRBV12-4 to TRBJ2-7; TRBD2 matches at 7 bases. V shed 6 bases, J shed 3 bases, and the junction held 14 bases outside the gene matches. The length of the CDR3 is 16 residues.

This clonotype was counted ten times or more. The chain's CDR3 is CASASGGPPREQFF. CDR3 sequence (DNA): TGTGCCAGCGCCAGCGGGGGGCCCCCGCGTGAGCAGTTCTTC. The chain is built from TRBV12-3 or TRBV12-4 and TRBJ2-1; TRBD2 aligns across 9 bases. J lost 9 bases, V lost 8 bases, and 11 bases had no gene match. CDR3 length: 14 residues.

This clonotype was detected a few times. This sequence joins TRBV20-1 and TRBJ2-2; the D gene could be TRBD1 or TRBD2 (5 bases each). CDR3 length equals 14 residues. Germline CDR1 DFQATT, CDR2 SNEGSKA (reference sequence). V dropped 4 bases and J dropped 0 bases, with 9 bases sitting between them. DNA for the CDR3: TGCAGTGCTATACAGGACTCGAACACCGGGGAGCTGTTTTTT. This sequence encodes CSAIQDSNTGELFF.